In its sample, the clone carrying this TCR beta chain was seen a few times. Its antigen is currently unknown. Germline CDR1 reads KGHDR; CDR2 reads SFDVKD. This CDR3 has 15 residues. V shed 7 bases, J shed 4 bases, and the junction held 10 bases outside the gene matches. The data were obtained in a study of breast tumors, draining lymph nodes, adjacent tissues. General observations from the study: Compared with lymph nodes, tumors were less diverse; compared with nontumor tissue, more.

Axillary draining lymph nodes of breast cancer patients supplied the node samples. TCRdb redid the calling of the multiplex PCR reads with MiXCR, one entry per CDR3 protein. Of over 200,000 distinct CDR3 sequences listed, around 32% are singletons. This TCR derives from a female donor with breast cancer. Some clones in this sample may be carry-over from other donors' samples. Sequenced material: axillary lymph node tissue. The chain employs TRBV24-1 and TRBJ1-1; TRBD1 matches 8 bases. The CDR3 protein is CATSDTGGGSTEAFF. In nucleotides, the CDR3 is TGTGCCACCAGCGATACAGGGGGGGGGTCCACTGAAGCTTTCTTT.